This T cell receptor (beta chain) was sequenced for a study of human CD8 memory T cell subsets. General study findings and limits: Diversity, measured as normalized Shannon-Wiener diversity, was similarly high in stem-like memory and precursor exhausted T cells. Effector memory cells did not share this. Both stem-like subsets shared clonotypes with effector memory cells. However, the stem-like memory and precursor exhausted T cell repertoires overlapped with each other only minimally.

Generation of TCR beta libraries used UMI-labeled 5' RACE. TCRdb reprocessed the 5' RACE reads and keeps a single row for each CDR3 protein, giving no DNA. The table counts 2,500 to 3,500 distinct CDR3 sequences; around 33% lies in the top ten. This clonotype is medium-sized by frequency. Antigen unknown. This CDR3 is built from 14 residues. Germline V gene sequence: CDR1 SGHRS, CDR2 YFSETQ. The sequenced sample consisted of CD8+ T cells from PBMCs. This chain connects TRBV5-1 to TRBJ2-1; TCRdb's assignment of TRBD2 cannot be checked, as there is no DNA. This receptor was identified in a human donor in good health. The CDR3 loop is CASSSLDLSDEQFF. Full variable domain (remainder filled in from reference TRBV5-1 and TRBJ2-1): KAGVTQTPRYLIKTRGQQVTLSCSPISGHRSVSWYQQTPGQGLQFLFEYFSETQRNKGNFPGRFSGRQFSNSRSEMNVSTLELGDSALYLCASSSLDLSDEQFFGPGTRLTVL.